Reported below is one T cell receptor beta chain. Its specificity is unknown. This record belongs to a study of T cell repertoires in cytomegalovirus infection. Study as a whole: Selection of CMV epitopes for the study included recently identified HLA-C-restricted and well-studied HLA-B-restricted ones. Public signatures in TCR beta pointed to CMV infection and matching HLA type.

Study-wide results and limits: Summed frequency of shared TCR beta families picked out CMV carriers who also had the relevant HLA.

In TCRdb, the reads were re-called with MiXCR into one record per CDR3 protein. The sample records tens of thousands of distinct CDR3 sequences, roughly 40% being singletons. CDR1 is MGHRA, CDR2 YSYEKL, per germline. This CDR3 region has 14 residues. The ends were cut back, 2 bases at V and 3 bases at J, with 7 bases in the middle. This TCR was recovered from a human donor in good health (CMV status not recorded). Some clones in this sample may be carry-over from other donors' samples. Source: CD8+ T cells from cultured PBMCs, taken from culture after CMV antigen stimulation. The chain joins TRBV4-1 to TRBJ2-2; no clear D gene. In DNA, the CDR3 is TGCGCCAGCAGCCAATCTTCGGACACCGGGGAGCTGTTTTTT. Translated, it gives CASSQSSDTGELFF.